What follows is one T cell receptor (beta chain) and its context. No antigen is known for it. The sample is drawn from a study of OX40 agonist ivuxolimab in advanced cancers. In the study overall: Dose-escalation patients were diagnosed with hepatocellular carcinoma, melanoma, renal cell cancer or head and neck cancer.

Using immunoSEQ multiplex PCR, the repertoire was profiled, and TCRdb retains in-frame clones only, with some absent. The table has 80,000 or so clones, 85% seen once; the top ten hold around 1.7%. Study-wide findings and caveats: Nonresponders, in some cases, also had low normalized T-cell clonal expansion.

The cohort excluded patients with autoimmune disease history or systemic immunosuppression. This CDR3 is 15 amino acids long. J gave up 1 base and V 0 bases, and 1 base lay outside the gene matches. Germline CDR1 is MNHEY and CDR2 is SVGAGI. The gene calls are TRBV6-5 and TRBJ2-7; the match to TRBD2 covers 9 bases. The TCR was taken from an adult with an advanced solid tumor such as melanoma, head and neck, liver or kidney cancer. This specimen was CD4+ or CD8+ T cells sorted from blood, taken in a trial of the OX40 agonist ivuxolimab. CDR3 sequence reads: CASSYSSGRSYEQYF. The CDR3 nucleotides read TGTGCCAGCAGTTACTCTAGCGGGAGATCCTACGAGCAGTACTTC.